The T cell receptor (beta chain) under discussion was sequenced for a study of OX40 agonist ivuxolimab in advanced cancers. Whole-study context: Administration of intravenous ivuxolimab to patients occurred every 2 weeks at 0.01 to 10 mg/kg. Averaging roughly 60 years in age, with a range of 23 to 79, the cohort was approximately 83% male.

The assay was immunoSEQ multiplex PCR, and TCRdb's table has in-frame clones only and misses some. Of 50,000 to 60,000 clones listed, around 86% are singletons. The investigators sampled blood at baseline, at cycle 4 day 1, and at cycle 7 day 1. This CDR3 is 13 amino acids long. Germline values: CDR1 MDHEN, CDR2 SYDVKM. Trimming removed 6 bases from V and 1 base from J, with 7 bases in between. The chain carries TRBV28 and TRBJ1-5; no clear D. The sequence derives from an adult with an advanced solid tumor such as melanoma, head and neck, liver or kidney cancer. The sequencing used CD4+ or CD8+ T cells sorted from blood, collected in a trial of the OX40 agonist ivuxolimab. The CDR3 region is CASRVGSNQPQHF. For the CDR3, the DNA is TGTGCCAGCAGGGTGGGGAGCAATCAGCCCCAGCATTTT.